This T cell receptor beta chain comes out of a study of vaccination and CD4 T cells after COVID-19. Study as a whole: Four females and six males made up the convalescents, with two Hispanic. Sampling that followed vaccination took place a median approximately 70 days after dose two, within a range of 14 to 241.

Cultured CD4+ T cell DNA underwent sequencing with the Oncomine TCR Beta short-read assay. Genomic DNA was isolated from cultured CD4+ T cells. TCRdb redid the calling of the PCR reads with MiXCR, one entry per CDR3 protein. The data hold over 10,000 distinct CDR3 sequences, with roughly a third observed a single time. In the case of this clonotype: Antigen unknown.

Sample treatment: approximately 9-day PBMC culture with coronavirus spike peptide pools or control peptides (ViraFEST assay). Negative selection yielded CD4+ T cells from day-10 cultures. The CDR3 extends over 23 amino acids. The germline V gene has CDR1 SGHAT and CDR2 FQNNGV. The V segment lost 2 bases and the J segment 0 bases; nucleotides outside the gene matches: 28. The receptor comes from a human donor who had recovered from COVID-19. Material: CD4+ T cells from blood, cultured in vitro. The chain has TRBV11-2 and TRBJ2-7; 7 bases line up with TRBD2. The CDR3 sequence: CASSLRFGLWGKSAAGASYEQYF. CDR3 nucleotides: TGTGCCAGCAGCTTAAGATTTGGGTTATGGGGAAAGTCGGCGGCGGGAGCCTCCTACGAGCAGTACTTC. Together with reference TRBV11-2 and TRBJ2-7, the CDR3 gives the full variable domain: EAGVAQSPRYKIIEKRQSVAFWCNPISGHATLYWYQQILGQGPKLLIQFQNNGVVDDSQLPKDRFSAERLKGVDSTLKIQPAKLEDSAVYLCASSLRFGLWGKSAAGASYEQYFGPGTRLTVT.